This note documents a single TCR beta chain sequence. There is no known antigen for this receptor. The input lacks base qualities; no much larger clone sits a single base away. The donors were healthy, HIV-negative adults with no recently reported acute infections or vaccinations. Every donor was a Caucasian adult residing in Nashville, Tennessee, USA. Magnetic negative selection was used to enrich CD4+ T cells, after which naive cells were positively selected on CD45RA and the negative fraction became the memory subset. Blood was obtained by leukapheresis, after which PBMCs were separated by Ficoll-Histopaque density gradient centrifugation and cryopreserved in liquid nitrogen vapor phase. Purity and quantity of every magnetically sorted T cell population were checked by analytical flow cytometry. Genomic DNA was isolated from each sorted fraction and quantified by UV absorbance on a Nanodrop 2000c.

This sample stems from a study of shared clonotypes between healthy human individuals (TCRdb year 2020). About the study as a whole: The cohort comprised a couple of women and a few men aged 18 to 49 years. Different laboratories and diverse techniques were used to prepare libraries and sequence TCR repertoires, to increase sequencing depth and limit assay-specific biases. Leukapheresis yielded between about 0.94 and 9 billion PBMCs per donor. For each donor, CD4 naive and CD4 memory were each run on three plates, CD8 naive on two plates, and CD8 memory on one plate. To estimate repertoire size and how much clonotype sharing occurs between individuals, the study deeply sequenced the blood TCR repertoires of about 5 healthy adults.

TCR CDR3 regions were amplified from genomic DNA by multiplex PCR using the deep immunoSEQ assay. Genomic DNA extracted from each cell subset was distributed evenly over all wells of several immunoSEQ 96-well plates, and each plate served as one replicate. For sorted subsets, around 200 ng genomic DNA, equal to approximately 30,000 T cell genomes, was loaded into each replicate PCR. Purified libraries were measured with a Qubit 3.0 fluorometer, size-checked on a Bioanalyzer 2100, and measured again with the KAPA Library Quantification kit. Each immunoSEQ 96-well plate was sequenced on its own single-read 150-cycle Illumina NextSeq 550 flow cell. The paper's data handling went like this. Because only junctional sequences without quality scores were contained in the immunoSEQ output, filtering matching that applied to full-length reads could not be performed. Sequences were annotated with PyIR, a Python wrapper for IgBLAST v1.9, and V/J genes and CDR3 were assigned using IMGT germline references. Reads with weak V/J assignments (E-value above 1e-6), missing CDR3, stop codons, out-of-frame junctions, or ambiguous translated residues were removed. V3J clonotypes were defined as sequences sharing an identical inferred V gene, J gene, and CDR3 amino acid sequence. To compute the percentage overlap between repertoires, the number of shared unique clonotypes was divided by the size of the smaller repertoire. Richness of each repertoire was evaluated using RTK rarefaction, the Chao1 estimator, and Recon v2.1 estimates of unobserved clonotypes. For all TCRbeta clonotypes obtained by the gDNA method from a few donors, generation probabilities were computed with OLGA. TCRdb re-hosts the immuneACCESS table, in-frame sequences only. Its copies lack some clones; in the studies checked, an unresolved V gene accounts for under half of them, and the cause for the rest is not known. That table supplies the V and J calls and clone size; D and trimming were determined from the DNA. This sample lists about 2 million clones; 85% to 95% were detected once. The top ten constitute about 0.13% of the sample.

General conclusions and limits of the study: Larger estimated clonotype richness was generally found for naive subsets than for memory subsets. Pairwise subsampling indicated that sequencing depth was expected to affect the degree of clonotype sharing among donors. Roughly 5% of naive CD4, 3% to 3.5% of naive CD8, about 2.1% of memory CD4, and around 0.42% of memory CD8 clonotypes were shared across a handful of donors. Because the study included a small number of donors, the genetic and exposure-history diversity represented was limited. Rarefaction of sorted-subset datasets indicated incomplete sequencing despite the large sequencing depth. Compared with non-shared clonotypes, clonotypes shared by all four sorted-subset donors had higher generation probabilities. Sampling was restricted to blood, and TCR repertoires in tissue are likely to differ from TCR repertoires in blood.

Material: naive CD4+ T cells sorted from blood. The sample's cell subset or site, from its label and the paper: CD45RA+ positively selected. The clonotype comes from a man younger than 30 in good health.

For the CDR3, the sequence is CASSLYSSGAYEQYF. The DNA sequence is given as TGCGCCAGCAGCTTGTATTCCTCCGGTGCCTACGAGCAGTACTTC. This chain is built from TRBV5-1 and TRBJ2-7, with the D gene not confidently named. For CDR1 and CDR2, the germline V gene lists SGHRS and YFSETQ. Including the terminal cysteine and phenylalanine, the CDR3 comprises 15 residues. Here the CDR3 DNA is all that survives: 45 bases in frame from base 1. V gives up 1 base and J gives up 2 bases, and the segment between their germline ends measures 13 bases.